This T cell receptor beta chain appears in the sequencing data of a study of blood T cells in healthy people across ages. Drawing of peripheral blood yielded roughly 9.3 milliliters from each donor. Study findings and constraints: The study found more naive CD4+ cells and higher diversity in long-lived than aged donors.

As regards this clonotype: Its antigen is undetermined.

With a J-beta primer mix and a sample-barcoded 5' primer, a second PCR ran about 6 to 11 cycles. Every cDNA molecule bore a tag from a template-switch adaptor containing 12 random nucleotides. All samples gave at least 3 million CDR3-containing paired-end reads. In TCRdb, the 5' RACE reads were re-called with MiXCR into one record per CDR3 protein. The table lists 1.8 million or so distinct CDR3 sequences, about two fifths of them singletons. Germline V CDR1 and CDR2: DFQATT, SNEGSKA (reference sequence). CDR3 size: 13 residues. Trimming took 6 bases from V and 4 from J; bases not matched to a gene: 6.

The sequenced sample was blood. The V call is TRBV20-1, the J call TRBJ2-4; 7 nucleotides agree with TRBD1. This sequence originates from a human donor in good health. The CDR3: CSANGDSKNIQYF. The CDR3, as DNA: TGCAGTGCCAACGGGGACAGTAAAAACATTCAGTACTTC.